This T cell receptor (beta chain) was found in a study of blood T cell repertoires in COVID-19. Original processing methods: Using reference gene primer amplification, nucleated cell counts were estimated. TCRdb keeps only in-frame clones here, not all; method: immunoSEQ multiplex PCR. The V and J calls and the clone size are those of that table, but D and trimming were determined from the DNA. The repertoire holds about 160,000 clones, with approximately 90% as singletons. Per the germline V gene, CDR1 is MNHNY and CDR2 is SVGAGI (reference sequence). This CDR3 contains 13 residues. Trimming removed 7 bases from V and 6 bases from J; junction bases left unmatched: 8.

This sequence originates from a man aged 18 to 30 with acute or convalescent COVID-19. Input material: peripheral blood. The chain carries TRBV6-6 and TRBJ1-1; 7 nucleotides agree with TRBD1. As DNA, the CDR3 is TGTGCCAGCACAAAGACAGGGTCCTCTGAAGCTTTCTTT. It codes for CASTKTGSSEAFF.